This TCR beta chain came from a study of blood T cell repertoires in COVID-19. As for the study in general: Specimens from acute and convalescent COVID-19 originated in the United States, Italy and Spain. T cells, B-cell-depleted T cells, or PBMCs supplied cDNA or gDNA.

Per the study methods: Amplifying reference gene primers gave estimates of nucleated cell counts. Generated by immunoSEQ multiplex PCR, the TCRdb table keeps only in-frame clones and is missing some. The V and J calls and clone size come from that table; D and trimming were worked out from the DNA. The data show some 94,000 clones, about 87% seen once. V gave up 0 bases and J gave up 4 bases, with 11 bases separating them. The length of the CDR3 is 15 residues. CDR1 is SGHNT and CDR2 is YYREEE in the germline V gene (reference sequence). This clone appeared a single time. The chain is built from TRBV5-4 and TRBJ1-5; a weak D match, TRBD1 (6 bases). The TCR originated in a human donor in a cohort sampled during active COVID-19. The sequenced sample was peripheral blood. The CDR3: CASSLGGQENQPQHF. CDR3 nucleotide sequence: TGTGCCAGCAGCTTGGGGGGACAAGAAAATCAGCCCCAGCATTTT.